A single T cell receptor beta chain is shown here with its context. Germline CDR1 SGHNT, CDR2 YYREEE (reference sequence). The CDR3 runs to 12 residues. V was clipped by 0 bases and J by 12 bases; unmatched bases: 5. The data are from a study of blood T cell repertoires in COVID-19. Study summary: Nucleic acid was either cDNA or gDNA, and it came from T cells, B-cell-depleted T cells, or PBMCs.

Method: immunoSEQ multiplex PCR; TCRdb's copy keeps in-frame clones and lacks some. Found here are about 160,000 clones, 80% of them singletons; the top ten hold roughly 3.5%. The origin of this receptor is a woman in her fifties or sixties who had recovered from COVID-19. V gene TRBV5-4 combines with J gene TRBJ2-7; 8 nucleotides agree with TRBD2. Sequencing used PBMCs or T cells enriched from blood (not recorded which). CDR3: CASSLGAGGLYF. The CDR3 DNA reads as TGTGCCAGCAGCTTGGGGGCGGGGGGTTTGTACTTC.